The next 29 T cell receptor beta chains were all read from a single sample in a study of memory CD4+ T cells and cytomegalovirus serostatus. Data came from immunoSEQ multiplex PCR; TCRdb stores just in-frame clones and leaves some out. The repertoire holds approximately 53,000 clones, around 82% seen once, with 0.65% to 0.85% in the top ten. Single viable CD3+CD4+CD8-CD45RO+ cells were sorted as the memory CD4+ T cells. What was sequenced was memory CD4+ T cells from blood. All receptors come from an adult in good health and CMV-seronegative.

This clone was detected a few times. This chain uses TRBV2 with TRBJ1-1, with TRBD1 matching 8 bases. This CDR3 has 16 amino acids. V gave up 2 bases and J gave up 0 bases; unmatched junction bases: 5. From germline, CDR1 is SNHLY and CDR2 FYNNEI. Here the CDR3 DNA reads TGTGCCAGCAGTGAACAGGGGGCGTTAATGAACACTGAAGCTTTCTTT. Its protein product is CASSEQGALMNTEAFF.

The chain links TRBV5-5 to TRBJ2-3, with TRBD2 matching over 9 bases. The V segment lost 7 bases and the J segment 0 bases; nucleotides outside the gene matches: 6. The CDR3 covers 15 residues. CDR1 is SGHKS and CDR2 is YYEKEE in the germline V gene (reference sequence). The CDR3 protein is CASGRLAASTDTQYF. CDR3 sequence (DNA): TGTGCCAGCGGCCGACTAGCGGCTAGCACAGATACGCAGTATTTT.

The table lists this clone with a few counts. The rearrangement joins TRBV2 to TRBJ1-1; TRBD1 matches 7 bases. CDR1 and CDR2 from the germline V gene are SNHLY and FYNNEI. The CDR3 spans 12 residues. The V segment lost 5 bases and the J segment 12 bases; nucleotides outside the gene matches: 9. The CDR3 loop is CASSRQGLVPFF. CDR3 DNA: TGTGCCAGCAGTCGACAGGGCTTGGTTCCTTTCTTT.

The V call is TRBV2, the J call TRBJ2-3, with 7 bases identical to TRBD2. The germline CDR1 and CDR2 sequences are SNHLY and FYNNEI. The V gene end was trimmed by 3 bases and the J gene end by 3 bases; junction bases not matched to a gene: 9. This CDR3 contains 16 residues. CDR3 protein: CASSEIGGRETDTQYF. CDR3 DNA: TGTGCCAGCAGTGAGATCGGCGGGAGAGAGACAGATACGCAGTATTTT.

The chain couples TRBV14 to TRBJ2-2; 7 nucleotides match TRBD1. Germline V gene data show CDR1 as SGHDN and CDR2 as FVKESK. CDR3 size: 17 residues. V lost 0 bases to trimming and J lost 0 bases; unmatched junction nucleotides: 4. This CDR3 reads CASSQDPGQTNTGELFF. The CDR3, as DNA: TGTGCCAGCAGCCAAGATCCGGGACAGACGAACACCGGGGAGCTGTTTTTT. The entire variable domain, with the rest obtained from reference TRBV14 and TRBJ2-2, is as follows: EAGVTQFPSHSVIEKGQTVTLRCDPISGHDNLYWYRRVMGKEIKFLLHFVKESKQDESGMPNNRFLAERTGGTYSTLKVQPAELEDSGVYFCASSQDPGQTNTGELFFGEGSRLTVL.

This chain links TRBV28 with TRBJ2-3; unclear D gene. The CDR3 runs 14 residues. The germline V gene has CDR1 MDHEN and CDR2 SYDVKM. V was clipped by 5 bases and J by 2 bases, with 11 bases between them. The CDR3 nucleotides read TGTGCCAGCAGTATCCCCGTCTTCACAGATACGCAGTATTTT. This gives the protein CASSIPVFTDTQYF. The entire variable domain, with the rest obtained from reference TRBV28 and TRBJ2-3, is as follows: DVKVTQSSRYLVKRTGEKVFLECVQDMDHENMFWYRQDPGLGLRLIYFSYDVKMKEKGDIPEGYSVSREKKERFSLILESASTNQTSMYLCASSIPVFTDTQYFGPGTRLTVL.

This rearrangement joins TRBV7-8 to TRBJ2-7; D remains ambiguous. The CDR3 totals 14 residues. V was cut by 1 base and J by 5 bases, with 12 bases left in between. Germline lookup yields CDR1 SGHVS and CDR2 FQNEAQ. The CDR3 DNA follows: TGTGCCAGCAGCTTAGATAGACACAGAGACGAGCAGTACTTC. This encodes CASSLDRHRDEQYF. Full variable domain (missing parts from reference TRBV7-8 and TRBJ2-7): GAGVSQSPRYKVAKRGQDVALRCDPISGHVSLFWYQQALGQGPEFLTYFQNEAQLDKSGLPSDRFFAERPEGSVSTLKIQRTQQEDSAVYLCASSLDRHRDEQYFGPGTRLTVT.

The V gene is TRBV7-3, the J gene TRBJ1-1, with no clear D. CDR1 and CDR2 from the germline V gene are SGHTA and FQGTGA. This CDR3 is 13 amino acids long. The germline V and J ends were trimmed by 2 bases and 3 bases, with 7 bases remaining between them. The CDR3 loop is CASSLGVDTEAFF. CDR3 DNA: TGTGCCAGCAGCTTAGGGGTCGACACTGAAGCTTTCTTT.

The V and J genes are TRBV21-1 and TRBJ2-7; the table names TRBD1, a call not compared with the DNA. TRBV21-1 counts as a pseudogene. The CDR3 totals 17 residues. Here the CDR3 reads CASSKVKYRVYSYEQYF. The CDR3 DNA is TGTGCCAGCAGCAAAGTTAAATACAGGGTATACTCCTACGAGCAGTACTTC.

The rearrangement joins TRBV6-6 to TRBJ2-1; 8 bases are a match to TRBD1. The CDR3 covers 15 residues. Germline V lookup: CDR1 MNHNY, CDR2 SVGAGI (reference sequence). V lost 7 bases to trimming and J lost 7 bases; unmatched junction nucleotides: 12. The CDR3: CASTELRTGSNEQFF. The CDR3, as DNA: TGTGCCAGCACCGAACTCAGGACAGGGAGTAATGAGCAGTTCTTC.

The chain combines TRBV7-2 with TRBJ2-4; 11 positions match TRBD2. The germline V gene has CDR1 SGHTA and CDR2 FQGNSA. The CDR3 loop spans 19 amino acids. V dropped 1 base and J dropped 2; count of bases not matched to a gene: 10. DNA of the CDR3: TGTGCCAGCAGCTTAGGCGCCGGACTAGCGGGTTTCCCCAAAAACATTCAGTACTTC. This translates into CASSLGAGLAGFPKNIQYF.

CDR3 region: CASTLGLGSQETQYF. The CDR3 DNA follows: TGTGCCAGCACGCTAGGATTGGGTTCGCAAGAGACCCAGTACTTC. This chain uses TRBV5-8 with TRBJ2-5; D gene unclear. The V gene's germline CDR1 is SGHTS and CDR2 YDEGEE. This CDR3 has 15 residues. The germline V and J ends were trimmed by 6 bases and 2 bases, with 17 bases remaining between them.

This chain links TRBV7-8 with TRBJ2-3, with a possible D match to TRBD1 (5 bases). The germline gives CDR1 SGHVS, CDR2 FQNEAQ. V was shortened by 0 bases and J by 2 bases, with 15 bases between the two germline ends. CDR3 length: 17 residues. The CDR3 nucleotides read TGTGCCAGCAGCTTAGCGGTTAGGGGTCTTAACACAGATACGCAGTATTTT. Protein product: CASSLAVRGLNTDTQYF.

The rearrangement links TRBV28 to TRBJ2-7, with 7 bases fitting TRBD2. The germline V gene encodes CDR1 MDHEN and CDR2 SYDVKM. V trimming: 3 bases; J trimming: 0 bases; junction bases outside the gene matches: 8. The CDR3 consists of 16 residues. CDR3 coding DNA: TGTGCCAGCAGTTTTACCCTAGCGGCCCTCTCCTACGAGCAGTACTTC. Protein product: CASSFTLAALSYEQYF.

The V call is TRBV10-1, the J call TRBJ2-3, with D perhaps TRBD1 (5 bases). CDR3 length: 15 amino acids. Trimming shortened V by 3 bases and J by 4 bases, and 14 bases separated the two germline ends. Germline CDR1 reads WNHNN; CDR2 reads SYGVQD (reference sequence). CDR3 in DNA: TGCGCCAGCAGTGACCAGGGCAGGGCCCCAGATACGCAGTATTTT. This sequence encodes CASSDQGRAPDTQYF.

The chain couples TRBV7-9 to TRBJ2-5; D may be TRBD1 (6 bases). The length of the CDR3 is 17 residues. Between the trimmed V and J ends, which lost 1 base and 1 base, there was a span of 16 bases. Germline V CDR1 and CDR2: SEHNR, FQNEAQ (reference sequence). CDR3 in amino acids: CASSLETGREFQETQYF. CDR3 coding DNA: TGTGCCAGCAGCTTAGAGACAGGAAGGGAATTCCAAGAGACCCAGTACTTC.

V usage is TRBV30 and J usage is TRBJ1-2; no definite D call. Trimming removed 8 bases at V and 0 bases at J, with 16 bases between. The CDR3 is made up of 14 amino acids. Per the germline V gene, CDR1 is GTSNPN and CDR2 is SVGIG (reference sequence). CDR3 amino acids: CARRATETNYGYTF. CDR3 sequence (DNA): TGTGCCCGAAGGGCGACGGAAACTAACTATGGCTACACCTTC.

This chain joins TRBV7-9 and TRBJ2-3; 8 bases fit TRBD2. After removal of 7 bases from V and 3 bases from J, the junction contained 9 bases not matched to a gene. The CDR3 is made up of 15 amino acids. Per germline, CDR1 SEHNR and CDR2 FQNEAQ (reference sequence). DNA for the CDR3: TGTGCCAGCACCGTCGGGGGCGGGAGGACAGATACGCAGTATTTT. This gives the protein CASTVGGGRTDTQYF.

The chain links TRBV9 to TRBJ2-2; D not certain. The CDR3 length is 13 residues. V was cut by 5 bases and J by 6 bases, with 11 bases left in between. The germline CDR1 and CDR2 sequences are SGDLS and YYNGEE. The CDR3 nucleotides are TGTGCCAGCAGTGGCCATTTCCCCGGGGAGCTGTTTTTT. Amino acid sequence: CASSGHFPGELFF. The complete variable domain, with remaining parts taken from reference TRBV9 and TRBJ2-2, reads DSGVTQTPKHLITATGQRVTLRCSPRSGDLSVYWYQQSLDQGLQFLIQYYNGEERAKGNILERFSAQQFPDLHSELNLSSLELGDSALYFCASSGHFPGELFFGEGSRLTVL.

The gene calls are TRBV6-6 and TRBJ2-7; TRBD1 matches at 10 bases. This CDR3 has 14 residues. Trimming at V came to 8 bases and at J to 4 bases, leaving 8 bases not matched to a gene. Germline CDR1 and CDR2: MNHNY and SVGAGI (reference sequence). CDR3 nucleotide sequence: TGTGCCAGCGACGAGACAGGGGGCAGGTACGAGCAGTACTTC. It is translated as CASDETGGRYEQYF.

The chain has TRBV7-7 and TRBJ2-2; D unclear. CDR3 length equals 17 residues. The germline gives CDR1 SSHAT, CDR2 FNYEAQ (reference sequence). The CDR3 protein is CEARFTPSYPNTGELFF. CDR3 in DNA: TGTGAGGCGCGCTTTACACCGTCTTACCCGAACACCGGGGAGCTGTTTTTT.

The gene calls are TRBV5-4 and TRBJ2-2, with 10 bases lining up with TRBD1. CDR3 length: 15 amino acids. The J segment lost 5 bases and the V segment lost 5 bases, leaving 6 bases of the junction unmatched. CDR1 is SGHNT, CDR2 YYREEE, per germline (reference sequence). This CDR3 is CASRRDRGGTGELFF. The CDR3 nucleotides read TGTGCCAGCAGGCGGGACAGGGGAGGGACCGGGGAGCTGTTTTTT.

The V gene is TRBV5-8, the J gene TRBJ2-7; weak D call: TRBD1 (5 bases). The germline V gene encodes CDR1 SGHTS and CDR2 YDEGEE. The CDR3 runs to 13 residues. Between the trimmed V and J ends, which lost 0 bases and 6 bases, there was a span of 10 bases. In nucleotides, the CDR3 is TGTGCCAGCAGCTTGGATTGGGGCCGCGAGCAGTACTTC. It specifies CASSLDWGREQYF.

V and J are TRBV7-8 and TRBJ2-1; no clear D. CDR1 is SGHVS, CDR2 FQNEAQ, per germline. The CDR3 has 14 residues. The V end lost 6 bases, the J end lost 15 bases, and 24 bases lay between the germline ends. The CDR3, as DNA: TGTGCCAGCAGTCAACGAGGCCAGCCCCTTGTACGGTTCTTC. The encoded protein is CASSQRGQPLVRFF.

This chain connects TRBV7-9 to TRBJ2-7, with 7 bases fitting TRBD1. With V trimmed by 5 bases and J by 4 bases, 5 bases remained unmatched. Germline CDR1 is SEHNR and CDR2 is FQNEAQ (reference sequence). This CDR3 region has 13 residues. CDR3 in DNA: TGTGCCAGCAGCCCACAGGGGACATACGAGCAGTACTTC. Residues: CASSPQGTYEQYF.

The chain combines TRBV5-4 with TRBJ2-5; TRBD2 aligns across 7 bases. The CDR3 extends over 17 amino acids. The J segment lost 0 bases and the V segment lost 4 bases, leaving 12 bases of the junction unmatched. Germline V gene data show CDR1 as SGHNT and CDR2 as YYREEE (reference sequence). CDR3 bases: TGTGCCAGCAGCCATCCGGGGCAGGGAGGGTACCAAGAGACCCAGTACTTC. This translates into CASSHPGQGGYQETQYF. The full variable domain, rest sourced from reference TRBV5-4 and TRBJ2-5, is ETGVTQSPTHLIKTRGQQVTLRCSSQSGHNTVSWYQQALGQGPQFIFQYYREEENGRGNFPPRFSGLQFPNYSSELNVNALELDDSALYLCASSHPGQGGYQETQYFGPGTRLLVL.

The genes are TRBV7-2 and TRBJ2-5; D unresolved. The end of the DNA aligns better with TRBJ2-7, so the J call may be wrong. CDR1 is SGHTA and CDR2 is FQGNSA in the germline V gene. This CDR3 comprises 14 residues. CDR3 DNA sequence: TGTGCCAGCAGCTTACTGAGGACCAGCTACGAGCAGTACTTC. Its protein is CASSLLRTSYEQYF.

This chain uses TRBV9 with TRBJ2-4, with 9 bases aligning to TRBD1. This CDR3 has 19 amino acids. Germline V gene sequence: CDR1 SGDLS, CDR2 YYNGEE. Trimming at V came to 4 bases and at J to 0 bases, leaving 14 bases not matched to a gene. The CDR3 protein is CASSPRVQGADIAKNIQYF. CDR3 coding DNA: TGTGCCAGCAGCCCTAGAGTACAGGGGGCCGATATAGCCAAAAACATTCAGTACTTC.

V gene TRBV28 combines with J gene TRBJ1-2, with TRBD1 matching over 12 bases. Per germline, CDR1 MDHEN and CDR2 SYDVKM. V lost 6 bases and J lost 2; bases outside the gene matches: 13. This CDR3 comprises 18 residues. DNA of the CDR3: TGTGCCAGCAGAGTTGAAGGGCCGGGACAGGGGGCCAACTATGGCTACACCTTC. This gives the protein CASRVEGPGQGANYGYTF.